These 2 T cell receptor beta chains originate from one sample sequenced in a study of pediatric ulcerative colitis. Some clones are missing from TCRdb's copy, which holds only in-frame ones; the method was immunoSEQ multiplex PCR. The sample shows 59,000 or so clones, 77% of them seen only once. The sample comprised blood. The source of these receptors is a boy aged 5-17 years with moderate ulcerative colitis.

This clone came up a few times. This sequence joins TRBV5-1 and TRBJ1-2, with D possibly TRBD1 on 5 matching bases. Per the germline V gene, CDR1 is SGHRS and CDR2 is YFSETQ. V shed 4 bases and J shed 6 bases, with 13 bases lying between them. The CDR3 consists of 13 residues. In nucleotides, the CDR3 is TGCGCCAGCAGCCCTGGGATCAGGGATGGCTACACCTTC. Amino acid sequence: CASSPGIRDGYTF.

The rearrangement links TRBV7-2 to TRBJ1-2, with 9 bases identical to TRBD1. J gave up 5 bases and V 5 bases, and 9 bases lay outside the gene matches. This CDR3 is 15 amino acids long. The germline CDR1 and CDR2 sequences are SGHTA and FQGNSA. CDR3 in DNA: TGTGCCAGCAGCGCGCAGACAGGGGGGCAATATGGCTACACCTTC. Translation gives CASSAQTGGQYGYTF. The variable domain in full, with the rest retrieved from reference TRBV7-2 and TRBJ1-2, is GAGVSQSPSNKVTEKGKDVELRCDPISGHTALYWYRQSLGQGLEFLIYFQGNSAPDKSGLPSDRFSAERTGGSVSTLTIQRTQQEDSAVYLCASSAQTGGQYGYTFGSGTRLTVV.